The entry that follows covers one T cell receptor (beta chain) sequence. Antigen unknown. Primers: 60 Vbeta forward and 13 Jbeta reverse. The protocol was immunoSEQ multiplex PCR, while the TCRdb copy is restricted to in-frame clones and leaves out a portion. This table holds roughly 200,000 clones, about 84% found once. These data are taken from a study of cytomegalovirus exposure and HLA in healthy donors. Study-wide results and caveats: Using a false discovery rate of 0.05, a later analysis showed that 16,951 TCR beta sequences were associated with HLA alleles. The later analysis indicated that the majority of CMV-associated TCR beta chains appeared HLA-restricted.

V dropped 8 bases and J dropped 3; count of bases not matched to a gene: 6. The CDR3 sequence is 12 residues long. Germline CDR1 and CDR2: GTSNPN and SVGIG (reference sequence). The genes are TRBV30 and TRBJ1-2; TRBD1 agrees at 7 bases. The sequencing input was PBMCs. The receptor was isolated from a woman aged 30 to 39 in good health and CMV-seropositive. CDR3: CAGKQGHYGYTF. CDR3 sequence (DNA): TGTGCCGGGAAACAGGGGCACTATGGCTACACCTTC.